A selection of T cell receptor beta chains follows, all from one sample in a study of cytomegalovirus exposure and HLA in healthy donors. The method was immunoSEQ multiplex PCR; TCRdb's version includes in-frame clones alone and lacks a portion of them. The sample lists about 190,000 clones, roughly 80% seen once, with about 1.7% in the top ten. The specimen was PBMCs. The receptors derive from a woman aged 18-29 years in good health and CMV-seronegative. Both conserved end residues are part of each CDR3. D genes are given only for firm matches. Where a row states a size, it is once, few, many or the class of an expanded clone; other rows omit it.

D gene	V gene	J gene	clone size	CDR3 protein	CDR3 DNA
.	TRBV18	TRBJ1-1	.	CASSPAGDTEAFF	TGTGCCAGCTCACCAGCCGGGGACACTGAAGCTTTCTTT
TRBD2	TRBV5-1	TRBJ2-7	few	CASSLAPAGGFFEQYF	TGCGCCAGCAGCTTGGCCCCAGCGGGAGGGTTCTTTGAGCAGTACTTC
.	TRBV1	TRBJ1-3	.	CTSSRQGRSGNTIYF	TGCACCAGCAGCCGACAGGGTCGCTCTGGAAACACCATATATTTT
.	TRBV19	TRBJ2-6	.	CASTKRGGGVDSGANVLTF	TGTGCCAGTACCAAGAGGGGCGGGGGCGTCGATTCTGGGGCCAACGTCCTGACTTTC
.	TRBV6-1	TRBJ2-4	.	CASSEAYSAKNIQYF	TGTGCCAGCAGTGAAGCGTACTCGGCCAAAAACATTCAGTACTTC
TRBD2	TRBV9	TRBJ2-1	.	CASSAWTSGRDVEQFF	TGTGCCAGCAGCGCGTGGACTAGCGGGAGGGACGTTGAGCAGTTCTTC
.	TRBV11-2	TRBJ2-7	.	CASSLGREVSGYF	TGTGCCAGCAGCTTGGGCAGGGAAGTATCGGGTTACTTC
TRBD1	TRBV5-6	TRBJ1-2	.	CASSLAELQGAHYGYTF	TGTGCCAGCAGCTTGGCCGAGTTGCAGGGGGCCCACTATGGCTACACCTTC
TRBD2	TRBV4-1	TRBJ2-7	.	CASSQVEREGHEQYF	TGCGCCAGCAGCCAAGTAGAACGGGAGGGCCACGAGCAGTACTTC
.	TRBV30	TRBJ1-5	.	CAWSVWGPQHF	TGTGCCTGGAGTGTATGGGGCCCCCAGCATTTT
TRBD2	TRBV6-1	TRBJ2-1	.	CASSEGLAEYNEQFF	TGTGCCAGCAGTGAAGGACTAGCGGAATACAATGAGCAGTTCTTC
TRBD2	TRBV29-1	TRBJ2-7	.	CSVSSGSPYEQYF	TGCAGCGTATCTAGCGGGAGCCCCTACGAGCAGTACTTC
TRBD2	TRBV2	TRBJ2-2	.	CASRLGLAGHTGELFF	TGTGCCAGCAGGCTCGGACTAGCGGGGCACACCGGGGAGCTGTTTTTT
.	TRBV13	TRBJ2-1	.	CATVRNYNEQFF	TGTGCCACCGTGAGAAATTACAATGAGCAGTTCTTC
.	TRBV7-7	TRBJ2-2	.	CASSLQGGGLDTGELFF	TGTGCCAGCAGCTTGCAGGGAGGGGGATTGGACACCGGGGAGCTGTTTTTT
TRBD2	TRBV14	TRBJ2-3	.	CASSQEFRAGERSGTDTQYF	TGTGCCAGCAGCCAAGAGTTCCGAGCGGGAGAACGGTCTGGCACAGATACGCAGTATTTT
.	TRBV13	TRBJ1-1	.	CASSDSYTEAFF	TGTGCCAGCAGCGACAGTTACACTGAAGCTTTCTTT
TRBD1	TRBV6-5	TRBJ1-5	.	CASSSRQGGQPQHF	TGTGCCAGCAGTTCCCGACAGGGAGGTCAGCCCCAGCATTTT
.	TRBV5-6	TRBJ1-6	.	CASSPGLGALHF	TGTGCCAGCAGCCCGGGACTTGGAGCCCTCCACTTT
.	TRBV7-2	TRBJ2-2	.	CASSPVSGTGELFF	TGTGCCAGCAGCCCGGTCAGCGGCACCGGGGAGCTGTTTTTT
TRBD1	TRBV13	TRBJ1-1	.	CASSARQGRGGGENTEAFF	TGTGCCAGCAGCGCTCGACAGGGTCGGGGTGGAGGAGAGAACACTGAAGCTTTCTTT
TRBD2	TRBV19	TRBJ2-1	.	CASSPGLATYNEQFF	TGTGCCAGTAGTCCAGGACTAGCGACCTACAATGAGCAGTTCTTC
TRBD1	TRBV27	TRBJ1-2	.	CASSPTSQGYYGYTF	TGTGCCAGCAGTCCGACCTCACAGGGGTACTATGGCTACACCTTC
.	TRBV9	TRBJ1-3	.	CASSVALQGNTIYF	TGTGCCAGCAGCGTCGCCTTACAGGGAAACACCATATATTTT
.	TRBV4-2	TRBJ2-1	.	CASSQLPLARVNEQFF	TGTGCCAGCAGCCAACTGCCACTAGCCAGGGTCAATGAGCAGTTCTTC
TRBD1	TRBV30	TRBJ1-1	.	CAWSFQGGTEAFF	TGTGCCTGGAGCTTTCAGGGGGGAACTGAAGCTTTCTTT